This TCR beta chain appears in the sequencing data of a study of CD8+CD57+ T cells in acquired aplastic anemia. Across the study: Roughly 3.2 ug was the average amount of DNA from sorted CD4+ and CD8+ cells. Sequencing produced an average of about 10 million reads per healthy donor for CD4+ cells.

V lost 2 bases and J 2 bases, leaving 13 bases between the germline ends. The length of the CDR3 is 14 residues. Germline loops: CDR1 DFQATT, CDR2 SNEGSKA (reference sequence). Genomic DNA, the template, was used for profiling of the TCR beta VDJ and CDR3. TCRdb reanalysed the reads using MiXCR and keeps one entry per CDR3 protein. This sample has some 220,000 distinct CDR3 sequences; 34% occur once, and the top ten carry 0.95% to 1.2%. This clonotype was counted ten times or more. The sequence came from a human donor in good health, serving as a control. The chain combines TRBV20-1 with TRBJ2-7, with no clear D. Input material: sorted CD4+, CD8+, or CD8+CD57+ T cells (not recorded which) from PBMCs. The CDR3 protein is CSARPLNQPYEQYF. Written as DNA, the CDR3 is TGCAGTGCTAGACCCCTCAACCAACCCTACGAGCAGTACTTC.